This T cell receptor (beta chain) came from a study of blood T cell repertoires in COVID-19. Turning to the study itself: Sites in the United States, Italy and Spain provided acute and convalescent COVID-19 samples.

Sequenced by immunoSEQ multiplex PCR; TCRdb stores in-frame clones only, minus some. The data contain some 45,000 clones, 85% to 90% of them seen just once; the ten biggest clones take up roughly 10%. Germline V gene lookup returns CDR1 ENHRY and CDR2 SYGVKD. V shed 5 bases and J 0 bases; nucleotides not matched to a gene: 2. The CDR3 is 16 amino acids. Sequencing input: peripheral blood. This chain joins TRBV10-3 and TRBJ2-5; TRBD2 aligns across 14 bases. The TCR comes from a human donor in a cohort sampled during active COVID-19. The chain's CDR3 is CAISRTSGGYQETQYF. The CDR3 DNA is TGTGCCATCAGTAGGACTAGCGGGGGGTACCAAGAGACCCAGTACTTC.